This T cell receptor beta chain was found in a study of blood T cell repertoires in COVID-19 (dated by TCRdb to the early 2020s). About the study as a whole: Samples covering the acute and convalescent phases of COVID-19 were provided by collaborators in the United States, Italy and Spain. The prospective study material was composed of cDNA or gDNA derived from T cells, B-cell-depleted T cells, or PBMCs. The dataset comprised deeply sampled blood TCRbeta repertoires from subjects exposed to, actively infected with, or recovered from COVID-19. The repertoires were released in a freely available public database meant as a resource for research on the immune response to SARS-CoV-2. Samples were obtained from the ongoing ImmuneRACE study (first 160 participants) and from over 1,000 subjects provided by 6 global collaborators. Nearly every sample came with metadata listing a de-identified subject ID, COVID-19 status, age in years and sex. Where available, HLA class I and class II types were taken from metadata supplied by the sample provider and were not determined by assay-based typing.

The full study reports these points: Clinical and demographic metadata were provided uncurated, with the amount varying by source and participant.

The germline V gene gives CDR1 as SGDLS and CDR2 as YYNGEE. Compared with germline, V lacks 4 bases and J lacks 1 base; bases without a gene match: 10. The CDR3 spans 18 residues, from the cysteine through the phenylalanine. Just CDR3 DNA is preserved here, 54 bases in frame from base 1. Enrolling through a virtual design, the prospective study's participants ranged in age from roughly 18 to 95 years and lived across about two dozen United States geographic areas. In the prospective study, cohorts were assigned on the basis of participant-reported clinical history obtained from a screening survey and a study questionnaire. In the prospective study, whole blood, serum and a nasopharyngeal or oropharyngeal swab were collected from each participant by mobile phlebotomists. Over a roughly 2-month period, participants in the prospective study had the option of providing additional blood draws and questionnaires. Prospective study blood samples were shipped either frozen or at room temperature before DNA extraction.

The immunoSEQ Assay, a bias-controlled multiplex PCR, was used to amplify TCRbeta CDR3 regions from genomic DNA. Per the original workflow: Nucleated cell counts per sample were estimated from amplification of reference gene primers within the assay. To quantify the absolute abundance of each unique TCRbeta CDR3 rearrangement, sequence reads were collapsed and filtered. For each sample, productive Simpson clonality was calculated by taking the square root of Simpson's diversity index across productive rearrangements. TCRdb provides this immuneACCESS table in a form limited to in-frame rearrangements. Some clones are lacking; in checked studies, under half of them reflect an unresolved V gene, and why the rest are absent is not known. That table is the source of V, J and clone size, and D and trimming were worked out from the DNA. The sample contains about 200,000 clones, approximately 79% of them found a single time. The top ten hold about 5% of the sample.

Turning to this clone: Its antigen specificity is not known. Per-base qualities were not stored, and no clone one base away is much larger.

The rearranged segments are TRBV9 and TRBJ2-6, with TRBD1 matching 8 junction bases. The sequenced sample was PBMCs or T cells enriched from blood (not recorded which). This TCR came from a woman aged 55-69 years with acute COVID-19. The sequence in DNA is TGTGCCAGCAGCTCCCGGACAGGGAAGGTGTCTGGGGCCAACGTCCTGACTTTC. This encodes CASSSRTGKVSGANVLTF.